Below, 23 T cell receptor beta chains from the same sample are listed, as sequenced in a study of blood T cell repertoires in COVID-19. The method was immunoSEQ multiplex PCR; TCRdb's version includes in-frame clones alone and lacks a portion of them. The sample holds more than 130,000 clones; about 84% are singletons and the top ten take approximately 9%. The sequencing input was peripheral blood. These receptor sequences come from an elderly woman in a cohort sampled during active or convalescent COVID-19.

This chain links TRBV2 with TRBJ2-3, with TRBD2 matching 8 bases. This CDR3 comprises 15 residues. Germline V gene lookup returns CDR1 SNHLY and CDR2 FYNNEI. V was clipped by 2 bases and J by 2 bases; unmatched bases: 3. This chain's CDR3 is CASSELAGDTDTQYF. The CDR3 nucleotides read TGTGCCAGCAGTGAACTAGCGGGCGACACAGATACGCAGTATTTT.

The genes are TRBV19 and TRBJ1-4; D possibly corresponds to TRBD1 (5 bases). The CDR3 totals 13 residues. Germline values: CDR1 LNHDA, CDR2 SQIVND (reference sequence). V lost 6 bases and J 7 bases, leaving 12 bases between the germline ends. DNA for the CDR3: TGTGCCAGTAGCCCCACCCAGGGTGAAAAACTGTTTTTT. Encoded protein: CASSPTQGEKLFF.

The chain uses TRBV28 and TRBJ1-5; 11 nucleotides line up with TRBD1. J was trimmed by 4 bases and V by 4 bases; bases with no gene match: 6. The CDR3 has 16 amino acids. CDR1 is MDHEN, CDR2 SYDVKM, per germline. The CDR3 region is CASSSRGQGDNQPQHF. The DNA for the CDR3 is TGTGCCAGCAGTTCCCGGGGACAGGGGGATAATCAGCCCCAGCATTTT.

V is TRBV19 and J is TRBJ1-6; D gene ambiguous. The CDR3 covers 13 residues. CDR1 and CDR2 from the germline V gene are LNHDA and SQIVND (reference sequence). With 5 bases removed from V and 9 bases from J, the gap between germline ends came to 11 bases. This chain's CDR3 is CASSLGLGSPLHF. The CDR3 DNA is TGTGCCAGTAGTTTGGGTCTAGGTTCACCCCTCCACTTT.

The V call is TRBV12-3 or TRBV12-4, the J call TRBJ1-4; no clear D. The length of the CDR3 is 13 residues. Trimming removed 8 bases from V and 0 bases from J, with 7 bases in between. The CDR3 nucleotides are TGTGCCAGCGGAGGGACAACTAATGAAAAACTGTTTTTT. This gives the protein CASGGTTNEKLFF.

The rearrangement joins TRBV18 to TRBJ1-3; D gene uncertain. This CDR3 contains 17 residues. The V gene lost 4 bases and the J gene lost 0 bases, with 16 bases spanning the gap. Germline V gene sequence: CDR1 KGHSH, CDR2 LQKENI. Here the CDR3 DNA reads TGTGCCAGCTCACAGAGGCCCTCCAATCCCTCTGGAAACACCATATATTTT. Translation gives CASSQRPSNPSGNTIYF. The complete variable domain, with remaining parts taken from reference TRBV18 and TRBJ1-3, reads NAGVMQNPRHLVRRRGQEARLRCSPMKGHSHVYWYRQLPEEGLKFMVYLQKENIIDESGMPKERFSAEFPKEGPSILRIQQVVRGDSAAYFCASSQRPSNPSGNTIYFGEGSWLTVV.

The genes are TRBV19 and TRBJ2-1; TRBD2 agrees at 7 bases. Germline V gene lookup returns CDR1 LNHDA and CDR2 SQIVND (reference sequence). V lost 7 bases and J lost 5; bases outside the gene matches: 11. The CDR3 is 15 amino acids. CDR3 sequence: CASKDLSGANNEQFF. CDR3 sequence (DNA): TGTGCCAGTAAGGACCTCAGCGGGGCGAACAATGAGCAGTTCTTC.

Note on this clone: Different DNA sequences within this sample yield the same CDR3. The V call is TRBV9, the J call TRBJ2-5; the match to TRBD1 covers 11 bases. Trimming cost V 0 bases and J 1 base; bases outside gene matches: 2. The CDR3 covers 16 residues. CDR1 and CDR2 from the germline V gene are SGDLS and YYNGEE. The CDR3 loop is CASSVGGTGGQETQYF. The CDR3 DNA reads TGTGCCAGCAGCGTAGGGGGGACAGGGGGCCAAGAGACCCAGTACTTC.

This clone was counted only a few times. Written as DNA, the CDR3 is TGTGCCAGTAAGTCAGGGACTGCGTATGGCTACACCTTC. Translated, it gives CASKSGTAYGYTF. The chain combines TRBV19 with TRBJ1-2; TRBD1 is a possible D gene (5 bases). Germline V gene sequence: CDR1 LNHDA, CDR2 SQIVND (reference sequence). V lost 7 bases, J lost 5 bases, and 14 bases lay in between. There are 13 residues in the CDR3.

The rearrangement links TRBV19 to TRBJ2-2; tentative D call: TRBD1 (6 bases). With 5 bases removed from V and 7 bases from J, the gap between germline ends came to 14 bases. Germline V CDR1 and CDR2: LNHDA, SQIVND (reference sequence). CDR3 length: 14 residues. The CDR3 DNA sequence: TGTGCCAGTAGTCAAGGGGGAAGTGGCGGGGAGCTGTTTTTT. Translated: CASSQGGSGGELFF.

The chain has TRBV6-5 and TRBJ1-5, with 7 bases lining up with TRBD1. V shed 6 bases, J shed 2 bases, and the junction held 4 bases outside the gene matches. Germline V CDR1 and CDR2: MNHEY, SVGAGI. The CDR3 covers 14 residues. In DNA form, the CDR3 reads TGTGCCAGCAGGGCAGACAGGGGCAATCAGCCCCAGCATTTT. Its translation: CASRADRGNQPQHF.

V usage is TRBV9 and J usage is TRBJ1-6; 7 nucleotides match TRBD1. Unmatched junction bases numbered 1, after V lost 2 bases and J lost 5 bases. The V gene's germline CDR1 is SGDLS and CDR2 YYNGEE. The CDR3 has 14 residues. The CDR3 DNA follows: TGTGCCAGCAGCGTGACAGGGAATAATTCACCCCTCCACTTT. It is translated as CASSVTGNNSPLHF.

DNA for the CDR3: TGTGCCAGCAGAGGACAGGGGGGAGAGACCCAGTACTTC. This codes for CASRGQGGETQYF. The chain carries TRBV28 and TRBJ2-5; TRBD1 matches 10 bases. The V gene's germline CDR1 is MDHEN and CDR2 SYDVKM. Trimming took 6 bases from V and 4 from J; bases not matched to a gene: 2. The CDR3 contains 13 residues. The full variable domain, in which reference TRBV28 and TRBJ2-5 provide the parts outside the CDR3, is DVKVTQSSRYLVKRTGEKVFLECVQDMDHENMFWYRQDPGLGLRLIYFSYDVKMKEKGDIPEGYSVSREKKERFSLILESASTNQTSMYLCASRGQGGETQYFGPGTRLLVL.

The rearrangement joins TRBV7-2 to TRBJ2-5; TRBD2 matches 9 bases. The V segment lost 1 base and the J segment 7 bases; nucleotides outside the gene matches: 7. Germline assignment: CDR1 SGHTA and CDR2 FQGNSA. The CDR3 covers 15 residues. In DNA, the CDR3 is TGTGCCAGCAGCTTAGGTTGGCGGGGGGGGGCGACCCAGTACTTC. As protein: CASSLGWRGGATQYF.

Concerning this clone itself: The sample carries other DNA sequences with the same CDR3. This sequence joins TRBV27 and TRBJ1-2; possibly TRBD1 for D (5 bases). Looked up from germline, CDR1 is MNHEY and CDR2 is SMNVEV (reference sequence). CDR3 size: 12 residues. V lost 4 bases, J lost 5 bases, and 8 bases lay in between. CDR3 DNA: TGTGCCAGCAGTTCCCAGGGTTATGGCTACACCTTC. This encodes CASSSQGYGYTF.

J is TRBJ2-7 and V is TRBV27, with a possible D match to TRBD1 (6 bases). The CDR3 length is 12 residues. Trimming took off 5 bases at V and 5 bases at J, with 10 bases between the two ends. Germline V gene data show CDR1 as MNHEY and CDR2 as SMNVEV (reference sequence). The CDR3 sequence: CASSQDSNEQYF. CDR3 DNA sequence: TGTGCCAGCAGTCAGGACAGTAACGAGCAGTACTTC.

V and J are TRBV3-1 (or the pseudogene TRBV3-2) and TRBJ1-2; 9 bases fit TRBD1. The CDR3 runs 15 residues. V dropped 2 bases and J dropped 4; count of bases not matched to a gene: 5. Per the germline V gene, CDR1 is LGHDT and CDR2 is YNNKEL (reference sequence). This CDR3 is CASSQTDRGFYGYTF. The CDR3 DNA reads as TGTGCCAGCAGCCAAACGGACAGGGGATTCTATGGCTACACCTTC.

The chain has TRBV7-3 and TRBJ1-1, with 7 bases fitting TRBD1. CDR3 length: 15 residues. CDR1 and CDR2 (germline): SGHTA, FQGTGA. The V and J ends lost 2 bases and 1 base, in that order; junction bases with no gene match: 4. The CDR3 loop is CASSLLSGGNTEAFF. In DNA, the CDR3 is TGTGCCAGCAGCTTATTATCAGGGGGGAACACTGAAGCTTTCTTT.

V usage is TRBV10-1 and J usage is TRBJ2-5, with D possibly matching TRBD1 (6 bases). Germline V gene lookup returns CDR1 WNHNN and CDR2 SYGVQD (reference sequence). The length of the CDR3 is 16 residues. The ends were cut back, 10 bases at V and 2 bases at J, with 23 bases in the middle. The CDR3 is CATSTAEQGTQETQYF. Written as DNA, the CDR3 is TGCGCCACCTCGACCGCTGAACAGGGTACGCAAGAGACCCAGTACTTC.

V and J are TRBV7-8 and TRBJ1-1, with D possibly being TRBD1 (6 bases). Germline values: CDR1 SGHVS, CDR2 FQNEAQ. Trimming shortened V by 5 bases and J by 5 bases, and 12 bases separated the two germline ends. This CDR3 has 13 amino acids. The CDR3 DNA sequence: TGTGCCAGCAGCCACAGGGTAGATACTGAAGCTTTCTTT. Translated: CASSHRVDTEAFF.

This chain joins TRBV6-5 and TRBJ2-3, with 7 bases lining up with TRBD2. Germline V gives CDR1 MNHEY, CDR2 SVGAGI. V was pared by 11 bases and J by 5 bases, with 7 bases of the junction left unmatched. The CDR3 totals 12 residues. CDR3 coding DNA: TGTGCCTCCTCCGGACTAGGAGATACGCAGTATTTT. This sequence encodes CASSGLGDTQYF.

The chain is built from TRBV5-1 and TRBJ2-4, with D maybe TRBD2 (5 bases). Trimming shortened V by 8 bases and J by 5 bases, and 17 bases separated the two germline ends. The CDR3 runs 14 residues. Germline V gene sequence: CDR1 SGHRS, CDR2 YFSETQ. The DNA for the CDR3 is TGCGCCAGTATGTCCGGCGGAGGCGAAAACATTCAGTACTTC. This gives the protein CASMSGGGENIQYF.

This clone came up a few times. The chain employs TRBV5-8 and TRBJ2-7, with 8 bases lining up with TRBD2. The germline V gene has CDR1 SGHTS and CDR2 YDEGEE. The CDR3 is 14 residues long. The V and J ends lost 6 bases and 0 bases, in that order; junction bases with no gene match: 5. CDR3 sequence: CASIIAGPSYEQYF. The CDR3 nucleotides read TGTGCCAGCATAATAGCGGGGCCCTCCTACGAGCAGTACTTC.